The T cell receptor (beta chain) described here comes from a study of shared clonotypes between healthy human individuals. Trimming removed 3 bases from V and 11 bases from J, with 16 bases in between. The V gene's germline CDR1 is LNHDA and CDR2 SQIVND (reference sequence). The CDR3 covers 13 residues. General observations from the study: Naive subsets, compared against memory subsets, generally had larger estimated richness values.

Recent acute infections and vaccinations were absent in the healthy HIV-negative adult donors. As concerns this clone: What it binds is not known.

A deep-level run was used for the assay. The table came from immunoSEQ multiplex PCR; TCRdb's copy has only in-frame clones and leaves some out. Among around 700,000 clones listed, roughly 78% were seen once. What was sequenced was memory CD4+ T cells sorted from blood. Sample subset: CD45RA-negative fraction. The J gene is TRBJ1-1, the V gene TRBV19, with D perhaps matching TRBD1 (5 bases). The TCR sequence derives from a woman in her twenties or thirties in good health. The CDR3 DNA reads TGTGCCAGTAGTATGGGGGGAGCGGTCAGGGCTTTCTTT. It translates to CASSMGGAVRAFF.